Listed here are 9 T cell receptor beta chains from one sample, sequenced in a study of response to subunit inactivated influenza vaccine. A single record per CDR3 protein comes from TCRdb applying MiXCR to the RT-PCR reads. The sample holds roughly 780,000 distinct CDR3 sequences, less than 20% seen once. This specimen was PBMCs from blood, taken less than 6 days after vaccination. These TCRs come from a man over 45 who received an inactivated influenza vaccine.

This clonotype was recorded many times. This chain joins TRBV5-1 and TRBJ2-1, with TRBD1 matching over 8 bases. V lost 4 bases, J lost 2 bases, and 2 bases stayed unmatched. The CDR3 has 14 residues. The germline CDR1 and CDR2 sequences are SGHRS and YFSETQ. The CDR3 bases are TGCGCCAGCAGCCTGGACAGGGCCTACAATGAGCAGTTCTTC. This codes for CASSLDRAYNEQFF.

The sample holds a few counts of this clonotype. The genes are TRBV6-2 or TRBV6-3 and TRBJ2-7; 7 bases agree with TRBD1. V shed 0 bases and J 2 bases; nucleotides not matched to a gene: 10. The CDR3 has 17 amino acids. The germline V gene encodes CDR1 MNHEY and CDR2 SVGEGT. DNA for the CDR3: TGTGCCAGCAGTTACTCATCCGGGACAGTGTCTACCTACGAGCAGTACTTC. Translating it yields CASSYSSGTVSTYEQYF.

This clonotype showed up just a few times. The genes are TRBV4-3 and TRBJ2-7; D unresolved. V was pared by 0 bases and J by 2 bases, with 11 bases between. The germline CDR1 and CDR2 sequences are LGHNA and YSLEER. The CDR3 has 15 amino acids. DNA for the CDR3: TGCGCCAGCAGCCAAGAGGGCAGGCCCGCCTACGAGCAGTACTTC. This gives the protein CASSQEGRPAYEQYF.

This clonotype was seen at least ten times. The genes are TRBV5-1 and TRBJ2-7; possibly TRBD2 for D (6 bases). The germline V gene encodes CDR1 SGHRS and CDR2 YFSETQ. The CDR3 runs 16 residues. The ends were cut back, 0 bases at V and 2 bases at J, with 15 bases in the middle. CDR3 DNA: TGCGCCAGCAGCTTGGGGTCGAGCGGGCCTACCTACGAGCAGTACTTC. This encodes CASSLGSSGPTYEQYF.

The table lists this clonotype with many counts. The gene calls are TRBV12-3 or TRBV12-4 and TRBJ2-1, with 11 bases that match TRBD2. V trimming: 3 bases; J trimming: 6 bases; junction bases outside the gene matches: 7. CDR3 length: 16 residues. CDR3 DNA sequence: TGTGCCAGCAGTTTTTTAGCGGGGGGGCACGGCAATGAGCAGTTCTTC. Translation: CASSFLAGGHGNEQFF.

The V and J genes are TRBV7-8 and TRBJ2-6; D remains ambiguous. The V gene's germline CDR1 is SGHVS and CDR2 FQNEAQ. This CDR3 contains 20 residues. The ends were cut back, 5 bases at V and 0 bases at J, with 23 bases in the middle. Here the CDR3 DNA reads TGTGCCAGCAGCCGAAATTCAATGTGGCTAAACCGCTCTGGGGCCAACGTCCTGACTTTC. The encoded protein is CASSRNSMWLNRSGANVLTF. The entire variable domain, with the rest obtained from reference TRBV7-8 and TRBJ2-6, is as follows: GAGVSQSPRYKVAKRGQDVALRCDPISGHVSLFWYQQALGQGPEFLTYFQNEAQLDKSGLPSDRFFAERPEGSVSTLKIQRTQQEDSAVYLCASSRNSMWLNRSGANVLTFGAGSRLTVL.

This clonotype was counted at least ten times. This CDR3 reads CAMSRGKQETQYF. In DNA form, the CDR3 reads TGTGCCATGTCCCGCGGGAAGCAAGAGACCCAGTACTTC. The gene calls are TRBV10-3 and TRBJ2-5, with D possibly TRBD2 on 6 matching bases. Germline V lookup: CDR1 ENHRY, CDR2 SYGVKD. CDR3 length: 13 residues. V shed 9 bases and J shed 2 bases, with 13 bases lying between them.

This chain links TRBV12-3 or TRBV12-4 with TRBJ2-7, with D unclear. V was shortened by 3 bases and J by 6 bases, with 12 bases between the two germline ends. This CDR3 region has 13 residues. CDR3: CASSLAQFREQYF. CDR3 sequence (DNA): TGTGCCAGCAGTTTGGCGCAGTTTCGCGAGCAGTACTTC.

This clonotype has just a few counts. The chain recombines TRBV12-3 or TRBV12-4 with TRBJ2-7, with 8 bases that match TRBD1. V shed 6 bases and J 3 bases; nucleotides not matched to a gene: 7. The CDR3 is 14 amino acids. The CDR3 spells CASRPGTGYYEQYF. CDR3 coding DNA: TGTGCCAGCAGACCCGGGACAGGTTACTACGAGCAGTACTTC.